These 19 T cell receptor beta chains originate from one sample sequenced in a study of blood T cells in healthy people across ages. Using a J-beta primer mix together with a sample-barcoded 5' primer, a second PCR was run for about 7 to 12 cycles. TCRdb used MiXCR to reprocess the 5' RACE reads, holding one entry per CDR3 protein. This sample has about 670,000 distinct CDR3 sequences, with around 41% found just once. The sequencing sample was made of blood. The receptors derive from a man older than 75 in good health.

This chain uses TRBV12-3 or TRBV12-4 with TRBJ1-1; 8 positions match TRBD1. V gave up 1 base and J gave up 3 bases; unmatched junction bases: 10. CDR3 length: 17 residues. CDR3 sequence (DNA): TGTGCCAGCAGTTTAGGACAGGGGAGGATGGGGTACACTGAAGCTTTCTTT. This encodes CASSLGQGRMGYTEAFF.

Only one count was recorded for this clonotype. A much larger clone lies one base from this, so it may be a read error. The CDR3 region is CASSPRSGGRGYQETQYF. In nucleotides, the CDR3 is TGTGCCAGCAGCCCTAGGAGTGGGGGGCGCGGGTACCAAGAGACCCAGTACTTC. The chain combines TRBV7-2 with TRBJ2-5; D may correspond to TRBD1 or TRBD2 (6 bases each). There are 18 residues in the CDR3. The germline CDR1 and CDR2 sequences are SGHTA and FQGNSA. With 5 bases removed from V and 0 bases from J, the gap between germline ends came to 22 bases.

The V call is TRBV7-9, the J call TRBJ1-6; maybe TRBD1 (5 bases). The CDR3 spans 15 residues. V was pared by 1 base and J by 5 bases, with 9 bases between. CDR1 and CDR2 from the germline V gene are SEHNR and FQNEAQ (reference sequence). The DNA for the CDR3 is TGTGCCAGCAGCTTAGTGCGACAGAATAATTCACCCCTCCACTTT. It encodes CASSLVRQNNSPLHF.

The chain joins TRBV30 to TRBJ2-7; D uncertain. The CDR3 spans 14 residues. Germline lookup yields CDR1 GTSNPN and CDR2 SVGIG (reference sequence). Trimming removed 7 bases at V and 6 bases at J, with 22 bases between. The CDR3, as DNA: TGTGCCTTATCTCCCCGGGCAGGTAGAGGCGAGCAGTACTTC. This translates into CALSPRAGRGEQYF.

The genes are TRBV5-1 and TRBJ2-3, with D perhaps matching TRBD2 (6 bases). The CDR3 length is 14 residues. The germline CDR1 and CDR2 sequences are SGHRS and YFSETQ. V shed 5 bases and J shed 3 bases, with 13 bases lying between them. The CDR3 nucleotides are TGCGCCAGCAGGTCGGGGGACCCGACAGATACGCAGTATTTT. This codes for CASRSGDPTDTQYF. Full variable domain (rest looked up from reference TRBV5-1 and TRBJ2-3): KAGVTQTPRYLIKTRGQQVTLSCSPISGHRSVSWYQQTPGQGLQFLFEYFSETQRNKGNFPGRFSGRQFSNSRSEMNVSTLELGDSALYLCASRSGDPTDTQYFGPGTRLTVL.

In this sample, this clonotype turned up a few times. The gene calls are TRBV6-2 or TRBV6-3 and TRBJ2-3, with a weak D call TRBD1 (5 bases). The V gene's germline CDR1 is MNHEY and CDR2 SVGEGT. The V end was cut by 6 bases, the J end by 1 base, with 14 bases between. There are 15 residues in the CDR3. This CDR3 reads CASRPGIVGTDTQYF. As DNA, the CDR3 is TGTGCCAGCAGGCCAGGGATTGTAGGCACAGATACGCAGTATTTT.

V usage is TRBV20-1 and J usage is TRBJ1-2; D unresolved. CDR3 size: 15 residues. From germline, CDR1 is DFQATT and CDR2 SNEGSKA (reference sequence). V was clipped by 0 bases and J by 4 bases, with 15 bases between them. The CDR3 DNA sequence: TGCAGTGCTAGAGACCTGAGGGCGACTAGCTATGGCTACACCTTC. Translating it yields CSARDLRATSYGYTF.

This clonotype was picked up a small number of times. V usage is TRBV3-1 and J usage is TRBJ1-4, with 8 bases matching TRBD1. V was clipped by 0 bases and J by 8 bases; unmatched bases: 5. Looked up from germline, CDR1 is LGHDT and CDR2 is YNNKEL (reference sequence). The CDR3 has 15 residues. The CDR3, as DNA: TGTGCCAGCAGCCAAGATGGGACAGGATTAGAAAAACTGTTTTTT. Translation: CASSQDGTGLEKLFF. The full variable domain, with the rest looked up from reference TRBV3-1 and TRBJ1-4, is DTAVSQTPKYLVTQMGNDKSIKCEQNLGHDTMYWYKQDSKKFLKIMFSYNNKELIINETVPNRFSPKSPDKAHLNLHINSLELGDSAVYFCASSQDGTGLEKLFFGSGTQLSVL.

This chain connects TRBV6-5 to TRBJ1-2; TRBD1 aligns across 8 bases. The CDR3 spans 15 residues. J lost 8 bases, V lost 7 bases, and 15 bases had no gene match. The germline CDR1 and CDR2 sequences are MNHEY and SVGAGI. CDR3 residues: CASNPGQGRGIGYTF. CDR3 sequence (DNA): TGTGCCAGCAATCCCGGACAGGGACGGGGGATAGGCTACACCTTC.

The chain carries TRBV6-1 and TRBJ2-1; 8 bases map to TRBD2. The assigned J gene may be wrong: the sequence end matches TRBJ2-7 better. This CDR3 is built from 18 residues. Per the germline V gene, CDR1 is MNHNS and CDR2 is SASEGT. CDR3 loop: CASSPHGRAGSVYNEQYF. In nucleotides, the CDR3 is TGTGCCAGCAGCCCCCACGGGAGGGCCGGTTCTGTATACAATGAGCAGTACTTC.

The chain is built from TRBV7-6 and TRBJ2-5; D uncertain. The length of the CDR3 is 13 residues. V was trimmed by 5 bases and J by 5 bases, leaving 12 bases between them. CDR1 is SGHVS and CDR2 is FNYEAQ in the germline V gene. CDR3 sequence reads: CASSVGPSETQYF. CDR3 coding DNA: TGTGCCAGCAGCGTCGGGCCCTCGGAGACCCAGTACTTC.

The chain has TRBV11-2 and TRBJ1-5; perhaps TRBD1 as D (5 bases). The germline V gene has CDR1 SGHAT and CDR2 FQNNGV. V lost 0 bases to trimming and J lost 11 bases, with 11 bases between them. This CDR3 is 13 amino acids long. The DNA for the CDR3 is TGTGCCAGCAGCTTAGATCAGGGTTGGGCCCAGCATTTT. It codes for CASSLDQGWAQHF.

This clonotype was counted only a few times. V and J are TRBV27 and TRBJ2-6, with 7 bases fitting TRBD1. The CDR3 is made up of 16 amino acids. V lost 5 bases and J lost 2; bases outside the gene matches: 6. Per the germline V gene, CDR1 is MNHEY and CDR2 is SMNVEV (reference sequence). The CDR3 bases are TGTGCCAGCAGTCCGGAAACAGGGGCTGGGGCCAACGTCCTGACTTTC. Translating it yields CASSPETGAGANVLTF.

The chain carries TRBV28 and TRBJ1-2; D gene ambiguous. The germline V and J ends were trimmed by 1 base and 8 bases, with 17 bases remaining between them. Germline CDR1 reads MDHEN; CDR2 reads SYDVKM. CDR3 length: 15 residues. This CDR3 reads CASSLSSSRAEGYTF. As DNA, the CDR3 is TGTGCCAGCAGTTTATCCTCGAGTCGAGCGGAAGGCTACACCTTC.

This chain links TRBV27 with TRBJ2-1; 10 nucleotides agree with TRBD2. V trimming: 6 bases; J trimming: 9 bases; junction bases outside the gene matches: 11. CDR1 and CDR2 (germline): MNHEY, SMNVEV (reference sequence). The CDR3 has 15 amino acids. In DNA, the CDR3 is TGTGCCAGCAGCCCCCTAGCGGGAGAAGGGAGTGAGCAGTTCTTC. It encodes CASSPLAGEGSEQFF.

The chain uses TRBV20-1 and TRBJ2-1; 7 bases align to TRBD2. Germline V gene sequence: CDR1 DFQATT, CDR2 SNEGSKA (reference sequence). The CDR3 has 15 amino acids. Unmatched junction bases numbered 8, after V lost 3 bases and J lost 3 bases. The CDR3 sequence: CSARHGLADYNEQFF. The CDR3 DNA reads as TGCAGTGCTAGGCATGGGCTAGCGGACTACAATGAGCAGTTCTTC.

V gene TRBV10-3 combines with J gene TRBJ2-7; D gene unclear. Gene TRBJ2-5 matches the end of the DNA better, so the J call may be wrong. Germline assignment: CDR1 ENHRY and CDR2 SYGVKD. This CDR3 spans 13 amino acids. The CDR3 region is CAIGRGSQETQYF. The CDR3, as DNA: TGTGCCATCGGCAGAGGCTCCCAAGAGACCCAGTACTTC.

The genes are TRBV6-2 or TRBV6-3 and TRBJ2-1; 7 bases match TRBD2. The CDR3 length is 15 residues. Germline lookup yields CDR1 MNHEY and CDR2 SVGEGT. Trimming cost V 3 bases and J 5 bases; bases outside gene matches: 7. The CDR3 region has the DNA TGTGCCAGCAGTTATTTGGTGCGGGGGAACAATGAGCAGTTCTTC. Its protein is CASSYLVRGNNEQFF.

This clonotype showed up just a few times. The chain recombines TRBV12-3 or TRBV12-4 with TRBJ1-1; 7 positions agree with TRBD1. The CDR3 totals 13 residues. The trim removed 6 bases at V and 7 bases at J, leaving 8 bases unmatched. CDR3: CASRQTGKVEAFF. As DNA, the CDR3 is TGTGCCAGCAGACAGACAGGGAAGGTTGAAGCTTTCTTT.